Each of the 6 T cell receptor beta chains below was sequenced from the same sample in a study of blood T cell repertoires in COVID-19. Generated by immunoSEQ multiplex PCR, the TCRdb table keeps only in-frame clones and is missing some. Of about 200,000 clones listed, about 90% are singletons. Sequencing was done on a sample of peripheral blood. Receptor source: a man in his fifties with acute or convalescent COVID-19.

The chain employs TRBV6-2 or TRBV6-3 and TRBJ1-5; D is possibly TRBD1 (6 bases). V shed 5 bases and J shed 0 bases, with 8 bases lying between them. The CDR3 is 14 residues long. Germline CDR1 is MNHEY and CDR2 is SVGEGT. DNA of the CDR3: TGTGCCAGCAGTCGGACAGCTAGCAATCAGCCCCAGCATTTT. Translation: CASSRTASNQPQHF.

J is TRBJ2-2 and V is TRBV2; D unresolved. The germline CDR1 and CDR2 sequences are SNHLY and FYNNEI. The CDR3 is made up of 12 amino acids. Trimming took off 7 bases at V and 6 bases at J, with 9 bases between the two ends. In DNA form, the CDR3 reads TGTGCCAGCAAACCCGAGGCCGGGGAGCTGTTTTTT. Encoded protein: CASKPEAGELFF.

CDR3 DNA sequence: TGTGCCATCAGTGAGTCGACAGGGGCGAACACTGAAGCTTTCTTT. Protein product: CAISESTGANTEAFF. This rearrangement joins TRBV10-3 to TRBJ1-1; 8 nucleotides align to TRBD1. This CDR3 has 15 amino acids. Germline CDR1 reads ENHRY; CDR2 reads SYGVKD. Germline trimming cut 0 bases from V and 1 base from J; bases unmatched to any gene: 1.

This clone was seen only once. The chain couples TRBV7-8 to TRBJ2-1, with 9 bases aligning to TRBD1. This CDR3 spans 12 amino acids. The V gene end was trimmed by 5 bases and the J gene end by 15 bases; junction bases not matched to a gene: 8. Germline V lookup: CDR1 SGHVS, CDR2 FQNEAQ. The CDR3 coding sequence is TGTGCCAGCAGCCCGAAGGGGGACAGGGCGTTCTTC. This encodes CASSPKGDRAFF.

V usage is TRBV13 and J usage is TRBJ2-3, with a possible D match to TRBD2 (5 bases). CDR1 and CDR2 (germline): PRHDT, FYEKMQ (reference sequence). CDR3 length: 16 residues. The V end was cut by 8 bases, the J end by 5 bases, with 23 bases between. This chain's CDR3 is CASWPGGGFELDTQYF. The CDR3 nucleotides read TGTGCCAGCTGGCCCGGAGGAGGATTCGAGTTAGATACGCAGTATTTT.

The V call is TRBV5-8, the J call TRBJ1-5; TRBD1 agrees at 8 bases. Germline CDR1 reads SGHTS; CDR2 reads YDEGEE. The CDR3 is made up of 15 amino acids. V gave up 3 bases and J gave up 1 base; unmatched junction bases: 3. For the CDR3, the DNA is TGTGCCAGCAGCTGGCGGACAGGGAGCAATCAGCCCCAGCATTTT. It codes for CASSWRTGSNQPQHF.